The 5 T cell receptor beta chains given below trace back to one sample, sequenced in a study of T cell responses to AZD1222 COVID-19 vaccine. Assay used: immunoSEQ multiplex PCR; TCRdb lists only in-frame clones, some missing. The sample includes 150,000 to 200,000 clones, roughly nine tenths of them seen just once. The sample here was peripheral blood, taken 28 days after the second AZD1222 dose. Receptors originate from an adult who received the AZD1222 COVID-19 vaccine.

The CDR3 reads CASSLLASSEAFF. For the CDR3, the DNA is TGTGCCAGCAGTTTATTGGCCAGCTCTGAAGCTTTCTTT. The genes are TRBV27 and TRBJ1-1; no definite D call. V was clipped by 1 base and J by 6 bases, with 9 bases between them. This CDR3 has 13 residues. From germline, CDR1 is MNHEY and CDR2 SMNVEV (reference sequence).

This clone was detected ten times or more. The CDR3 loop reads CASSQRTTAYGYTF. The DNA for the CDR3 is TGTGCCAGCAGCCAGCGGACGACCGCATATGGCTACACCTTC. The chain combines TRBV14 with TRBJ1-2, with no clear D. V dropped 3 bases and J dropped 5 bases, with 13 bases sitting between them. Germline assignment: CDR1 SGHDN and CDR2 FVKESK. The CDR3 consists of 14 residues.

V and J are TRBV7-2 and TRBJ1-1, with 12 bases fitting TRBD1. The germline V gene has CDR1 SGHTA and CDR2 FQGNSA. The CDR3 runs to 17 residues. V shed 5 bases and J 0 bases; nucleotides not matched to a gene: 7. The CDR3 protein is CASSRGQGAGMNTEAFF. For the CDR3, the DNA is TGTGCCAGCAGCAGGGGACAGGGGGCCGGGATGAACACTGAAGCTTTCTTT.

The chain uses TRBV9 and TRBJ2-3, with D perhaps matching TRBD1 or TRBD2 (5 bases each). The CDR3 consists of 14 residues. V was cut by 0 bases and J by 2 bases, with 7 bases left in between. Germline CDR1 is SGDLS and CDR2 is YYNGEE. The CDR3: CASSVGGTTDTQYF. DNA for the CDR3: TGTGCCAGCAGCGTAGGGGGGACCACAGATACGCAGTATTTT. The full variable domain, completed using reference TRBV9 and TRBJ2-3, is DSGVTQTPKHLITATGQRVTLRCSPRSGDLSVYWYQQSLDQGLQFLIQYYNGEERAKGNILERFSAQQFPDLHSELNLSSLELGDSALYFCASSVGGTTDTQYFGPGTRLTVL.

CDR3 in amino acids: CASSRGQGGPDTQYF. The CDR3 nucleotides read TGCGCCAGCAGCCGGGGACAGGGAGGGCCAGATACGCAGTATTTT. This sequence joins TRBV5-1 and TRBJ2-3, with 9 bases matching TRBD1. Germline V gene data show CDR1 as SGHRS and CDR2 as YFSETQ. CDR3 length: 15 residues. J lost 4 bases, V lost 4 bases, and 7 bases had no gene match. Full variable domain (missing parts from reference TRBV5-1 and TRBJ2-3): KAGVTQTPRYLIKTRGQQVTLSCSPISGHRSVSWYQQTPGQGLQFLFEYFSETQRNKGNFPGRFSGRQFSNSRSEMNVSTLELGDSALYLCASSRGQGGPDTQYFGPGTRLTVL.